These T cell receptor beta chains were read from a single sample in a study of T cells in Graves' hyperthyroidism and ophthalmopathy. TCRdb independently ran MiXCR on the multiplex PCR reads; one entry per CDR3 protein. This sample has about half a million distinct CDR3 sequences, with around 15% found just once. Sequencing used blood. These receptor sequences come from a woman in her twenties or thirties with Graves' ophthalmopathy. The conserved cysteine and the conserved F or W are not part of the CDR3 here. A D gene is named only where the DNA matches it firmly. Rows may omit the clone size; those that give it use once, few, many or a size class.

>NA|TRBJ2-7|TRBV20-1|NA
SAKFLTEQY
>many|TRBJ2-1|TRBV30|NA
ACPTSVDEQF
>NA|TRBJ2-5|TRBV7-2|NA
ASSSYELETQY
>many|TRBJ2-1|TRBV12-3/TRBV12-4|TRBD2
ASSTPLAGPTYNEQF
>many|TRBJ1-1|TRBV28|NA
ASSFGRMNTEAF
>many|TRBJ2-1|TRBV7-9|NA
ASSPTPGVGQF
>NA|TRBJ2-2|TRBV7-2|NA
ASSLWLARGELF
>many|TRBJ2-1|TRBV11-2|NA
ASSLDPSGYYEQF
>many|TRBJ2-1|TRBV14|TRBD2
ASSQERTSGRGQF
>many|TRBJ2-1|TRBV20-1|TRBD2
SASRGLGVGQF
>many|TRBJ2-5|TRBV10-3|NA
AISESDGRKAQY
>few|TRBJ2-1|TRBV4-3|NA
ASSQVDRDYNEQF
>many|TRBJ2-5|TRBV28|NA
ASSKNRDNGLQETQY
>NA|TRBJ1-5|TRBV20-1|NA
SASRDIPRGQPQH
>many|TRBJ1-4|TRBV9|TRBD1
ASSYGTENEKLF
>few|TRBJ1-3|TRBV15|NA
ATGQGNTIY
>many|TRBJ2-3|TRBV10-3|TRBD2
AISESGGLAGVGDTQY
>many|TRBJ2-1|TRBV12-3/TRBV12-4|TRBD2
ASSLGLAGGNEQF
>many|TRBJ2-7|TRBV4-3|NA
ASSEVYPGTNYEQY
>few|TRBJ2-5|TRBV7-9|TRBD2
ASSLAPGLAVQETQY
>many|TRBJ2-7|TRBV28|TRBD2
ASSTRWTSGSYEQY
>many|TRBJ2-5|TRBV28|TRBD2
ASSSTTSGQETQY
>NA|TRBJ2-5|TRBV27|NA
ASSLRATQY
>NA|TRBJ2-3|TRBV24-1|TRBD1
ATSDGGTGGTDTQY
>many|TRBJ2-1|TRBV6-2/TRBV6-3|NA
ASSYGPRLSGVYNEQF
>NA|TRBJ2-7|TRBV30|NA
AWSVFGCEQY
>few|TRBJ2-1|TRBV6-1|TRBD1
ASRIKLGGARFNEQF
>few|TRBJ1-6|TRBV4-1|NA
ASSQGGGSSYNSPLH
>NA|TRBJ2-1|TRBV20-1|TRBD2
SAGLAGYNEQF
>few|TRBJ2-5|TRBV20-1|NA
SARDRLGLLQETQY
>many|TRBJ1-2|TRBV29-1|NA
SGTTGEPYGYT
>many|TRBJ1-1|TRBV20-1|NA
SAQTLMNTEAF
>many|TRBJ2-3|TRBV7-8|TRBD2
ASSPGLAGVFTDTQY
>many|TRBJ2-7|TRBV28|NA
ASSFNRGGYYTYEQY
>many|TRBJ2-1|TRBV11-2|NA
ASSRFQGTQF
>many|TRBJ2-7|TRBV29-1|NA
SVEASSYEQY
>few|TRBJ1-5|TRBV19|NA
ASSQPVRYQPQH
>NA|TRBJ2-1|TRBV10-3|TRBD1
AISDLRTGGDEQF
>NA|TRBJ1-5|TRBV6-2/TRBV6-3|NA
ASSYRQLNQPQH
>many|TRBJ2-5|TRBV7-2|NA
AIKTPGETQY
>few|TRBJ2-1|TRBV27|TRBD2
ASSLISGRVNEQF
>many|TRBJ1-1|TRBV2|TRBD1
ASSPGGLVNTEAF
>NA|TRBJ2-2|TRBV28|TRBD2
ASRGGPGELF
>many|TRBJ2-5|TRBV12-3/TRBV12-4|NA
ASSFSGAETQY
>many|TRBJ1-5|TRBV12-3/TRBV12-4|NA
ASSGTTSRQPQH
>many|TRBJ2-1|TRBV7-9|NA
ASSLVDSSYNEQF
>few|TRBJ2-5|TRBV28|NA
ASSFLWQLQETQY
>many|TRBJ2-3|TRBV27|NA
ASSPEGTWEDTQY
>many|TRBJ2-5|TRBV28|TRBD2
ASSLRTSGGGTQY
>NA|TRBJ1-4|TRBV15|NA
ATSRLGTANEKLF
>few|TRBJ2-7|TRBV11-1|NA
ASSLDHLSYEQY
>many|TRBJ2-1|TRBV5-1|TRBD2
ASTVGLAGDPLYNEQF
>many|TRBJ2-1|TRBV12-3/TRBV12-4|TRBD1
ASRTSNRGSDEQF